The rows below give T cell receptor beta chains drawn from one sample of a study of blood T cell repertoires in COVID-19. The repertoire was sequenced with immunoSEQ multiplex PCR; TCRdb's copy has only in-frame clones and lacks some. The data show about 190,000 clones, with about 75% seen just once and less than 30% held by the top ten. The sample taken for sequencing was peripheral blood. These receptors all come from a woman aged 70-85 years with acute or convalescent COVID-19. The CDR3 runs from the conserved cysteine through the conserved F or W. The order of the fields is CDR3 length, J gene, V gene, D gene, clone size, CDR3 protein, CDR3 DNA. D genes are given only for firm matches. Rows give clone size only sometimes, using once, few, many, or a class for an expanded clone.

16 | TRBJ1-2 | TRBV7-9 | TRBD1 | - | CASSLGAGGRGYGYTF | TGTGCCAGCAGCTTAGGGGCAGGGGGTAGAGGATATGGCTACACCTTC
13 | TRBJ1-1 | TRBV29-1 | - | - | CSVAGNGDTEAFF | TGCAGCGTTGCAGGGAATGGAGACACTGAAGCTTTCTTT
15 | TRBJ1-5 | TRBV29-1 | - | - | CSALLSGSGSQPQHF | TGCAGCGCCCTACTCTCGGGGTCGGGGAGTCAGCCCCAGCATTTT
15 | TRBJ2-1 | TRBV2 | TRBD1 | - | CASRVRQGAYNEQFF | TGTGCCAGCAGAGTTAGACAGGGCGCCTACAATGAGCAGTTCTTC
13 | TRBJ1-5 | TRBV7-2 | - | - | CASSLSGSQPQHF | TGTGCCAGCAGCTTGAGCGGTAGTCAGCCCCAGCATTTT
14 | TRBJ2-6 | TRBV5-1 | - | - | CASKESPGANVLTF | TGCGCCAGCAAAGAGTCCCCTGGGGCCAACGTCCTGACTTTC
17 | TRBJ2-5 | TRBV4-1 | TRBD2 | - | CASSQGLAVRVLGTQYF | TGCGCCAGCAGCCAAGGACTAGCGGTCCGGGTATTGGGGACCCAGTACTTC
14 | TRBJ2-1 | TRBV19 | - | once | CASHQDGSYNEQFF | TGTGCCAGCCACCAAGACGGGTCCTACAATGAGCAGTTCTTC
16 | TRBJ2-1 | TRBV4-1 | - | - | CASSQASGPAYNEQFF | TGCGCCAGCAGCCAAGCCAGCGGGCCCGCCTACAATGAGCAGTTCTTC
15 | TRBJ1-2 | TRBV27 | - | - | CASRREWGDFYGYTF | TGTGCCAGCAGACGCGAATGGGGGGATTTCTATGGCTACACCTTC
17 | TRBJ1-1 | TRBV10-2 | TRBD1 | - | CASLPSLGRGRGTEAFF | TGCGCCAGCTTACCGTCCCTGGGCAGGGGGCGCGGCACTGAAGCTTTCTTT
14 | TRBJ1-2 | TRBV15 | - | - | CATSRDSGAGGYTF | TGTGCCACCAGCAGAGATTCTGGGGCTGGTGGCTACACCTTC
15 | TRBJ2-1 | TRBV5-1 | - | - | CASSSQAGNYNEQFF | TGCGCCAGCAGCTCTCAGGCTGGAAACTACAATGAGCAGTTCTTC
11 | TRBJ2-3 | TRBV29-1 | - | - | CSVGPGGTQYF | TGCAGCGTCGGTCCAGGGGGGACGCAGTATTTT
11 | TRBJ2-7 | TRBV28 | - | few | CASPPEGEQYF | TGTGCCAGCCCTCCGGAGGGCGAGCAGTACTTC
15 | TRBJ1-1 | TRBV18 | TRBD1 | - | CASSRGTGVLTEAFF | TGTGCCAGCTCACGGGGAACAGGGGTGCTCACTGAAGCTTTCTTT
16 | TRBJ2-2 | TRBV4-1 | - | - | CASSQDSRGNTGELFF | TGCGCCAGCAGCCAAGATAGTCGGGGAAACACCGGGGAGCTGTTTTTT